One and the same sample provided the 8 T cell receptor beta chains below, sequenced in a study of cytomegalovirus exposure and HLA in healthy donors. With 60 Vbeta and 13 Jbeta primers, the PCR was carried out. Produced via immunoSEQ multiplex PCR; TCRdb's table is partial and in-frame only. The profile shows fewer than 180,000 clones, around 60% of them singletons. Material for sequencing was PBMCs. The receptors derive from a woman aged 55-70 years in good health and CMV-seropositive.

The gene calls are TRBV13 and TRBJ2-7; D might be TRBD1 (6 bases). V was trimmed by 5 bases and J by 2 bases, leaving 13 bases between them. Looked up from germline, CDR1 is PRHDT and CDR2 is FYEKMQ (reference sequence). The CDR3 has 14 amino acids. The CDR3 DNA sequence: TGTGCCAGCAGCCTGAGACAGGAGACCTACGAGCAGTACTTC. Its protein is CASSLRQETYEQYF.

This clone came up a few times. Here the CDR3 reads CSVGGTGGRGYGYTF. The CDR3 DNA is TGCAGCGTTGGGGGGACAGGTGGCCGGGGCTATGGCTACACCTTC. This chain links TRBV29-1 with TRBJ1-2; 8 bases are a match to TRBD1. The germline gives CDR1 SQVTM, CDR2 ANQGSEA. The CDR3 has 15 amino acids. Trimming removed 4 bases from V and 4 bases from J; junction bases left unmatched: 11.

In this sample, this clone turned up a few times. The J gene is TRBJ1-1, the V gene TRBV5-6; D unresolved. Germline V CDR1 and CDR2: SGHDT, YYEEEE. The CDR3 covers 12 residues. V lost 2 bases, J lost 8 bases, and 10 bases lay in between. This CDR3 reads CASSFGRREAFF. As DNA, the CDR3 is TGTGCCAGCAGCTTTGGGCGAAGGGAAGCTTTCTTT.

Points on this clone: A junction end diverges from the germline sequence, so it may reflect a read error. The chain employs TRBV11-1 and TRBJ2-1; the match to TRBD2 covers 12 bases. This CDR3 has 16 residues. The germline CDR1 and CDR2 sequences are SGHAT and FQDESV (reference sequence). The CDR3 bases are TGTGCCAGCAGCCTAGCGGGAGGGATCGTCACAGGTGAGCAGTTCTTC. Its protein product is CASSLAGGIVTGEQFF.

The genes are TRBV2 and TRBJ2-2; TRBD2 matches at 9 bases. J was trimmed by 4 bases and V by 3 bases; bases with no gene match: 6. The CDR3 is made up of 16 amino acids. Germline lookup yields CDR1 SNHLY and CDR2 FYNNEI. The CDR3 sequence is CASSDLAGRTTGELFF. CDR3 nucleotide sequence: TGTGCCAGCAGTGATCTAGCGGGGCGGACCACCGGGGAGCTGTTTTTT.

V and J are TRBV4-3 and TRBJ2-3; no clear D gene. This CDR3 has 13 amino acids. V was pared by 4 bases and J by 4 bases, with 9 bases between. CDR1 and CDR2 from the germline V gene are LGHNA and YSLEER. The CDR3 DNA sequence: TGCGCCAGCAGCCGAACAGACGCAGATACGCAGTATTTT. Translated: CASSRTDADTQYF.

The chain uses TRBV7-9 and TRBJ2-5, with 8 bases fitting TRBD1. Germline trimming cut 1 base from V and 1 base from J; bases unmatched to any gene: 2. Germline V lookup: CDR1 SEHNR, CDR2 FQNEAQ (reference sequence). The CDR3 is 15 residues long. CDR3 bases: TGTGCCAGCAGCTTAGTGGGACAGGCCCAAGAGACCCAGTACTTC. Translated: CASSLVGQAQETQYF.

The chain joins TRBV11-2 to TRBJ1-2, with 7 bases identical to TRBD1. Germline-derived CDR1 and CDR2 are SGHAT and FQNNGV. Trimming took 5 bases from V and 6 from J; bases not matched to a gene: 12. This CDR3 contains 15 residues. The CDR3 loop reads CASSPSRGAGDGYTF. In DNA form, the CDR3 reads TGTGCCAGCAGCCCGTCCAGGGGGGCAGGGGATGGCTACACCTTC.